This TCR beta chain was found in a study of T cells after yellow fever vaccination. General study points: Among all clonotypes, a small share was observed in both CD4 and CD8 compartments. Abundant clonotypes (contaminants from the bulk population) could be present in FACS-sorted repertoires.

With 7 bases clipped from V and 0 bases from J, the junction kept 7 bases outside the gene matches. CDR3 length: 14 amino acids. Germline-derived CDR1 and CDR2 are SGHRS and YFSETQ. For TCR, cDNA came from 5'RACE template switching, which added a universal primer site and UMIs. TCRdb reprocessed the 5' RACE reads via MiXCR and lists one record per CDR3 protein. The data hold approximately 300,000 distinct CDR3 sequences, with 10% to 15% observed a single time. A remark on this clonotype: The antigen remains undetermined.

The sequence was obtained from a man aged 30 to 39 who received the YFV17D yellow fever vaccine. V gene TRBV5-1 combines with J gene TRBJ2-7; TRBD1 matches at 7 bases. The material was CD4+ T cells sorted from PBMCs, obtained 45 days after the yellow fever booster vaccination. CDR3 amino acids: CASRPWDSSYEQYF. CDR3 DNA sequence: TGCGCCAGCCGCCCCTGGGACAGCTCCTACGAGCAGTACTTC.